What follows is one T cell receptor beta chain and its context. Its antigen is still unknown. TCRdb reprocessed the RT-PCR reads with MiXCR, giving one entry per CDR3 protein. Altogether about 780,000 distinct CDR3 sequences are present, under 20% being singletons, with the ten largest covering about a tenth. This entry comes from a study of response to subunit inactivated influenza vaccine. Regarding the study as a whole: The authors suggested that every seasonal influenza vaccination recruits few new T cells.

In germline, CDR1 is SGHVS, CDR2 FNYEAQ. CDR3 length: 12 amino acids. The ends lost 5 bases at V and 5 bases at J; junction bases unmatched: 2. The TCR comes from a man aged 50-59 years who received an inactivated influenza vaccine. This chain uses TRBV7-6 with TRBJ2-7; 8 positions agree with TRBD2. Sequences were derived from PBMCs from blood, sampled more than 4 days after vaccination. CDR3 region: CASSSGSHEQYF. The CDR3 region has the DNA TGTGCCAGCAGCAGCGGGAGCCACGAGCAGTACTTC.